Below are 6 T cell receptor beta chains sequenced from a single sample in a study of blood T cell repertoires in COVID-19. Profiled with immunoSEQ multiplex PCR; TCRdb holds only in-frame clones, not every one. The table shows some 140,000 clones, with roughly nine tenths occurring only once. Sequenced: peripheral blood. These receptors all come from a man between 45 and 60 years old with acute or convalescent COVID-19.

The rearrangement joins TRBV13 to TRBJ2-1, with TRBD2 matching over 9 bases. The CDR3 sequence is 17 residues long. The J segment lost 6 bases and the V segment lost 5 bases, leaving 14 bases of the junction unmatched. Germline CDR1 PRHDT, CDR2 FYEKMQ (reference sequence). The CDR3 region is CASSLERGGGAANEQFF. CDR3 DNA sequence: TGTGCCAGCAGCCTCGAGCGTGGCGGGGGGGCCGCCAATGAGCAGTTCTTC.

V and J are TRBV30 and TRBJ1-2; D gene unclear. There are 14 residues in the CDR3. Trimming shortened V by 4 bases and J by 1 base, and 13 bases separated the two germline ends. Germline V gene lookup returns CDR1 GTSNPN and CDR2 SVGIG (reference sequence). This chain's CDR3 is CAWKWWRGNYGYTF. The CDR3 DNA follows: TGTGCCTGGAAATGGTGGAGAGGTAACTATGGCTACACCTTC.

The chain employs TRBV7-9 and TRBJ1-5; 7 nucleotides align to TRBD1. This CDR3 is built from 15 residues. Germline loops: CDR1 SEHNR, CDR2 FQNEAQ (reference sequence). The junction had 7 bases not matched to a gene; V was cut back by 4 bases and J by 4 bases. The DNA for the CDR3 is TGTGCCAGCAGCTGGTCCGGGACAGATAATCAGCCCCAGCATTTT. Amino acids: CASSWSGTDNQPQHF.

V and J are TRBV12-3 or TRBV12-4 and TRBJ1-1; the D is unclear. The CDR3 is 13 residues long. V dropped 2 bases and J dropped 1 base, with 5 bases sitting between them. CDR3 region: CASSLFRNTEAFF. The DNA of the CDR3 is TGTGCCAGCAGTTTATTCCGGAACACTGAAGCTTTCTTT.

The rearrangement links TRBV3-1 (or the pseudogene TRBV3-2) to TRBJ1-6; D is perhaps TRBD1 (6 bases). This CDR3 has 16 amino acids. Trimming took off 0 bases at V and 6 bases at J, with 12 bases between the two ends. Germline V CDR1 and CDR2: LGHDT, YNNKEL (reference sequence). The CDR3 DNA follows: TGTGCCAGCAGCCAAGAGAAACAGGGTGGTAATTCACCCCTCCACTTT. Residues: CASSQEKQGGNSPLHF.

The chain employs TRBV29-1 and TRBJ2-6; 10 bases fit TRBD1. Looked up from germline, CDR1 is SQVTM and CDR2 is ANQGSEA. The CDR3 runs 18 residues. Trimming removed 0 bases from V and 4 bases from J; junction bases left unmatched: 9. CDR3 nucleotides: TGCAGCGTTGAAGATCGGCGACAGGGGGCTGTAGGGGCCAACGTCCTGACTTTC. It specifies CSVEDRRQGAVGANVLTF.